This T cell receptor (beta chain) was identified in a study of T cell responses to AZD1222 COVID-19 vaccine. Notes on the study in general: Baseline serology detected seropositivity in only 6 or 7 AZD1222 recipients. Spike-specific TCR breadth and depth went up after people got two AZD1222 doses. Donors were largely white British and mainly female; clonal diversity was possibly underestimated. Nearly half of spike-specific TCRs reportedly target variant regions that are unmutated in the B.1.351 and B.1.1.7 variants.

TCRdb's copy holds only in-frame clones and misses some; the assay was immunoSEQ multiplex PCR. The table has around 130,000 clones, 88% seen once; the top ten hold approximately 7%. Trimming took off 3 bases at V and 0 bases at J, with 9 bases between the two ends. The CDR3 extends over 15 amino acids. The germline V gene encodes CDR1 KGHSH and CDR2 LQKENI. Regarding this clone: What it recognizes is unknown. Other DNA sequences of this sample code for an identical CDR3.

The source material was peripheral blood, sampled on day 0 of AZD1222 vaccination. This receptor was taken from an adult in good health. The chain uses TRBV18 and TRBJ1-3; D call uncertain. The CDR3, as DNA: TGTGCCAGCTCACCTACAAAAAGCTCTGGAAACACCATATATTTT. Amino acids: CASSPTKSSGNTIYF.